These 12 T cell receptor beta chains share one sample of origin, sequenced in a study of identical twins. TCRdb reanalysed the 5' RACE reads using MiXCR and keeps one entry per CDR3 protein. The sample consists of a few hundred thousand distinct CDR3 sequences, around 20% of them appearing once. The sequencing input was naive T cells sorted from blood. Receptor source: a man aged 50 or older in good health.

The chain recombines TRBV20-1 with TRBJ1-3; TRBD1 might be the D (6 bases). With 0 bases removed from V and 4 bases from J, the gap between germline ends came to 13 bases. Germline CDR1 DFQATT, CDR2 SNEGSKA (reference sequence). The CDR3 has 15 residues. The CDR3 bases are TGCAGTGCTAGAGATAACAGGGTGGCGGGAAACACCATATATTTT. Translated, it gives CSARDNRVAGNTIYF.

Here the CDR3 DNA reads TGTGCCAGCTCACCACGGGGCAGAAGCTATGGCTACACCTTC. Its translation is CASSPRGRSYGYTF. This chain connects TRBV18 to TRBJ1-2; possible D gene TRBD1, 5 bases. The CDR3 covers 14 residues. From germline, CDR1 is KGHSH and CDR2 LQKENI. The V gene lost 1 base and the J gene lost 4 bases, with 10 bases spanning the gap.

About this clonotype itself: Possible read error: a much larger clone is one base away. This chain joins TRBV4-3 and TRBJ2-5; D remains unclear. The CDR3 runs to 13 residues. The V gene's germline CDR1 is LGHNA and CDR2 YSLEER. In DNA form, the CDR3 reads TGCGCCAGCAGCCAGGCCTACTCGGAGACCCAGTGCTTC. Translation: CASSQAYSETQCF.

This clonotype was counted once. Being one base from a much bigger clone, this may be a read error. In DNA form, the CDR3 reads TGTGCCAGCAGTTACCCAGGGAAAGGGGAGCAGTACTTC. This sequence encodes CASSYPGKGEQYF. The rearrangement links TRBV6-6 to TRBJ2-7; maybe TRBD1 (5 bases). CDR3 length: 13 amino acids. The germline gives CDR1 MNHNY, CDR2 SVGAGI (reference sequence). The V end was cut by 2 bases, the J end by 7 bases, with 12 bases between.

The V call is TRBV4-1, the J call TRBJ2-1, with D perhaps TRBD2 (5 bases). This CDR3 spans 19 amino acids. The ends were cut back, 1 base at V and 5 bases at J, with 24 bases in the middle. Germline CDR1 is MGHRA and CDR2 is YSYEKL. CDR3 amino acids: CASSQVTQFSETNHNEQFF. Written as DNA, the CDR3 is TGCGCCAGCAGCCAAGTTACCCAATTTAGCGAGACGAATCACAATGAGCAGTTCTTC.

This clonotype has a handful of counts. The CDR3 sequence is CASSQRDRGLPYNEQFF. CDR3 DNA sequence: TGTGCCAGCAGCCAAAGGGACAGGGGGCTACCGTACAATGAGCAGTTCTTC. The chain has TRBV4-2 and TRBJ2-1, with 12 bases fitting TRBD1. This CDR3 contains 17 residues. With V trimmed by 2 bases and J by 4 bases, 6 bases remained unmatched. Per germline, CDR1 LGHNA and CDR2 YNFKEQ.

The chain joins TRBV6-1 to TRBJ1-1; TRBD1 matches at 8 bases. V gave up 3 bases and J gave up 9 bases; unmatched junction bases: 6. The CDR3 extends over 13 amino acids. The germline V gene has CDR1 MNHNS and CDR2 SASEGT. The CDR3 nucleotides read TGTGCCAGCAGTGAGACAGGGGCTCTTAAAGCTTTCTTT. It is translated as CASSETGALKAFF.

This clonotype was recorded only once. The chain uses TRBV7-2 and TRBJ2-2; 10 bases are shared with TRBD2. V shed 6 bases, J shed 7 bases, and the junction held 8 bases outside the gene matches. CDR3 size: 15 residues. Per germline, CDR1 SGHTA and CDR2 FQGNSA. DNA of the CDR3: TGTGCCAGCAGGAAAGCGGGGGGGCCCAGCGGGGAGCTGTTTTTT. This translates into CASRKAGGPSGELFF.

This clonotype was recorded at least ten times. V and J are TRBV4-2 and TRBJ1-6; no firm D call. This CDR3 comprises 16 residues. The V end lost 3 bases, the J end lost 7 bases, and 16 bases lay between the germline ends. Germline CDR1 reads LGHNA; CDR2 reads YNFKEQ. The CDR3 here is CASSQEGPIGNSPLHF. The CDR3 DNA reads as TGTGCCAGCAGCCAGGAAGGGCCTATAGGCAATTCACCCCTCCACTTT.

This clonotype showed up many times. V and J are TRBV29-1 and TRBJ2-2; TRBD2 is a possible D gene (7 bases). CDR1 and CDR2 (germline): SQVTM, ANQGSEA. The CDR3 is 17 residues long. Trimming removed 4 bases from V and 0 bases from J, with 18 bases in between. The CDR3 loop is CSVVVFAGAPNTGELFF. CDR3 in DNA: TGCAGCGTTGTTGTTTTCGCGGGGGCCCCGAACACCGGGGAGCTGTTTTTT.

The chain carries TRBV28 and TRBJ1-1, with D possibly TRBD1 on 6 matching bases. The CDR3 totals 14 residues. CDR1 and CDR2 from the germline V gene are MDHEN and SYDVKM. The V gene lost 3 bases and the J gene lost 4 bases, with 12 bases spanning the gap. This chain's CDR3 is CASSFGGPITEAFF. The CDR3, as DNA: TGTGCCAGCAGTTTTGGGGGGCCGATCACTGAAGCTTTCTTT.

The rearrangement joins TRBV15 to TRBJ2-3, with unresolved D. This CDR3 has 11 amino acids. Germline values: CDR1 LNHNV, CDR2 YYDKDF (reference sequence). V was cut by 4 bases and J by 2 bases, with 1 base left in between. The CDR3 DNA reads as TGTGCCACCAGCACCACAGATACGCAGTATTTT. Residues: CATSTTDTQYF.